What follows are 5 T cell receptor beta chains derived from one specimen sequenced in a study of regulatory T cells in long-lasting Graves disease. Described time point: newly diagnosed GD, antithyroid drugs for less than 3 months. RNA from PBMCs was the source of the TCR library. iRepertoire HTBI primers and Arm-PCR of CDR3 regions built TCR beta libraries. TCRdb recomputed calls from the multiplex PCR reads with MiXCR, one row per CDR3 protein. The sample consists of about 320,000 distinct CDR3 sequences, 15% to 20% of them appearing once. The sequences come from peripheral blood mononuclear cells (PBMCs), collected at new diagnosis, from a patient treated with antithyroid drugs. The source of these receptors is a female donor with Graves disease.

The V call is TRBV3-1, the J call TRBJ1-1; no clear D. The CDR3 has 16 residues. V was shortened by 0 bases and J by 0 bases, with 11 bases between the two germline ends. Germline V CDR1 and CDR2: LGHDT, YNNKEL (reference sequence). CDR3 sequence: CASSQDQARLNTEAFF. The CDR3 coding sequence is TGTGCCAGCAGCCAAGATCAGGCGCGGTTGAACACTGAAGCTTTCTTT.

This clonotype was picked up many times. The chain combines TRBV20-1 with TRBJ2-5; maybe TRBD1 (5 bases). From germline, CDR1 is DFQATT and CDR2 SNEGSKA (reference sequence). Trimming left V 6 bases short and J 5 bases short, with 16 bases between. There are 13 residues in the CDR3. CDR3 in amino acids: CSATSGASETQYF. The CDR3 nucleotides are TGCAGTGCCACAAGTGGGGCGTCCGAGACCCAGTACTTC.

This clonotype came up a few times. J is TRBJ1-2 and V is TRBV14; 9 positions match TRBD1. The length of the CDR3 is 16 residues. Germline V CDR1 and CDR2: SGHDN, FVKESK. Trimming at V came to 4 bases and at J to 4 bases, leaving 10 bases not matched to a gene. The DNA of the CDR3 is TGTGCCAGCAGCCCTTATACGGGACAGGGTACCTATGGCTACACCTTC. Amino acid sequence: CASSPYTGQGTYGYTF.

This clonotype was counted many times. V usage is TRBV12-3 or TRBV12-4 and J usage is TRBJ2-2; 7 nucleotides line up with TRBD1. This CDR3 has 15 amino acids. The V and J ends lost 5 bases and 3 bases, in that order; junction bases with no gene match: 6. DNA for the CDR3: TGTGCCAGCAGTGAACCGGGACAGCACACCGGGGAGCTGTTTTTT. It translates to CASSEPGQHTGELFF.

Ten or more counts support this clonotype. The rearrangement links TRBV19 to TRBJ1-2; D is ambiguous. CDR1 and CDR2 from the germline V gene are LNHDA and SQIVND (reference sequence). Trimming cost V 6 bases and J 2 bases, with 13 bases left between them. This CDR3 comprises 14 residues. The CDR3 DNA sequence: TGTGCCAGTAGGAAGGCTCCGCAGAACTATGGCTACACCTTC. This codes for CASRKAPQNYGYTF. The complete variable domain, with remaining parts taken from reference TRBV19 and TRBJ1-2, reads DGGITQSPKYLFRKEGQNVTLSCEQNLNHDAMYWYRQDPGQGLRLIYYSQIVNDFQKGDIAEGYSVSREKKESFPLTVTSAQKNPTAFYLCASRKAPQNYGYTFGSGTRLTVV.